These T cell receptor beta chains were read from a single sample in a study of memory CD4+ T cells and cytomegalovirus serostatus. TCRdb keeps only in-frame clones here, not all; method: immunoSEQ multiplex PCR. The sample comprises over 65,000 clones, around 80% of which are singletons, and nearly 0.8% rests with the top ten. The sequenced sample was memory CD4+ T cells from blood. These receptors were collected from an adult in good health and CMV-seronegative. The conserved cysteine and the conserved F or W are not part of the CDR3 here.

cdr3_aa,v_call,cdr3_length
AISDLTSGGAYEQY,TRBV10-3,14
ASSWRGGRRETQY,TRBV7-3,13
ASSKPKSSYNEQF,TRBV14,13
ASSLGGSNTGELF,TRBV5-6,13
ASSETPGGLGELF,TRBV2,13
ASSTGSSRETQY,TRBV7-9,12
ASSSAPGIYEQY,TRBV7-9,12
ASSFYGGMLNTEAF,TRBV5-6,14
ASSYSGTGGNSPLH,TRBV11-2,14
ASSYYYEQY,TRBV6-6,9
ASSLVGSSSYNEQF,TRBV7-2,14
SARERGGYT,TRBV20-1,9
ASIGTGGNTIY,TRBV10-2,11
ASSISPGQGSYEQY,TRBV19,14
ASSSHPGKETQY,TRBV28,12